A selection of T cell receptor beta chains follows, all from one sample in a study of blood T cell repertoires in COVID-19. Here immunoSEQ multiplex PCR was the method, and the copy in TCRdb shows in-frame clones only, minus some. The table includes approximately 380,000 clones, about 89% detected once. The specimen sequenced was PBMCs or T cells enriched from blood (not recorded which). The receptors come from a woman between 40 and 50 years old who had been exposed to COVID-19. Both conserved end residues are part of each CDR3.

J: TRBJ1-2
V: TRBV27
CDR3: CASSRTFRGGHGYTF

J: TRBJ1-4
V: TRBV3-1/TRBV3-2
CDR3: CASSQHTFPNEKLFF

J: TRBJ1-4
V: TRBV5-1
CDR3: CASSLESGSFEKLFF

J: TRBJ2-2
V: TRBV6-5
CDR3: CASSQVTTNTGELFF

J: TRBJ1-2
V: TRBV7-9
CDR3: CASSLNEYGYTF

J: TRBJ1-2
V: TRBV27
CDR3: CASSLDRRYGYTF

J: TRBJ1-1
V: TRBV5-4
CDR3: CASSHDRESEAFF

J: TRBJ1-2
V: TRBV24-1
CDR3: CATSDRGDGGYTF

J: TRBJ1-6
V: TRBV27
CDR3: CASSLQGQGGSPLHF

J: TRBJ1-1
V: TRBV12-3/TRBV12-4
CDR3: CASTQGAGTEAFF

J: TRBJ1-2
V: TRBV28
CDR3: CASSSPGGPTRSYGYTF

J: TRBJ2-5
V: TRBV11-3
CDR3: CASSGTLRQETQYF

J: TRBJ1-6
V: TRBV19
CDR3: CASSIVKGVSNSPLHF

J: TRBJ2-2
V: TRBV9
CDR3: CASSVDTGGGTGELFF

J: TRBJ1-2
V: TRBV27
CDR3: CASSSGWGQGARDYGYTF

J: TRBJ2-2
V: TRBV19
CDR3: CASSDRAKITGELFF

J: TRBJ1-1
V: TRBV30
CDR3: CAWSVLHGTEAFF

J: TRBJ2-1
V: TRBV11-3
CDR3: CASSLGLASYNEQFF

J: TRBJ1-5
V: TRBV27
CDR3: CASSLRGQDYQPQHF

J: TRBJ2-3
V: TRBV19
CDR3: CASSISGGGTDTQYF